The 24 T cell receptor beta chains in this list originate from one sample, sequenced in a study of blood T cell repertoires in COVID-19. Produced via immunoSEQ multiplex PCR; TCRdb's table is partial and in-frame only. Altogether 150,000 to 160,000 clones are present, about four fifths being singletons, with the ten largest covering 25% to 30%. Material for sequencing was peripheral blood. Receptors were obtained from a woman aged 60-75 years with acute or convalescent COVID-19.

The J gene is TRBJ2-3, the V gene TRBV9; D is perhaps TRBD2 (5 bases). Germline-derived CDR1 and CDR2 are SGDLS and YYNGEE. The CDR3 runs 13 residues. V was trimmed by 6 bases and J by 4 bases, leaving 12 bases between them. The CDR3 sequence: CASNPSGSDTQYF. The CDR3 DNA sequence: TGTGCCAGCAACCCATCGGGGTCAGATACGCAGTATTTT. Full variable domain (missing parts from reference TRBV9 and TRBJ2-3): DSGVTQTPKHLITATGQRVTLRCSPRSGDLSVYWYQQSLDQGLQFLIQYYNGEERAKGNILERFSAQQFPDLHSELNLSSLELGDSALYFCASNPSGSDTQYFGPGTRLTVL.

J is TRBJ2-6 and V is TRBV19, with 7 positions matching TRBD1. The CDR3 runs 12 residues. The V segment lost 3 bases and the J segment 19 bases; nucleotides outside the gene matches: 9. Germline V gene lookup returns CDR1 LNHDA and CDR2 SQIVND (reference sequence). DNA of the CDR3: TGTGCCAGTAGTATGACCGCCGGGACAGTAACTTTC. It codes for CASSMTAGTVTF.

This chain uses TRBV28 with TRBJ2-7; 8 nucleotides agree with TRBD1. The trim removed 0 bases at V and 6 bases at J, leaving 4 bases unmatched. CDR1 and CDR2 from the germline V gene are MDHEN and SYDVKM. The CDR3 consists of 14 residues. CDR3 bases: TGTGCCAGCAGTTTATGGGGGACAGGCCTCGAGCAGTACGTC. Amino acids: CASSLWGTGLEQYV.

The V and J genes are TRBV5-5 and TRBJ2-3; D ambiguous. Trimming took 0 bases from V and 4 from J, leaving 6 bases between them. This CDR3 spans 13 amino acids. The germline V gene has CDR1 SGHKS and CDR2 YYEKEE (reference sequence). The chain's CDR3 is CASSLGPSDTQYF. As DNA, the CDR3 is TGTGCCAGCAGCTTGGGGCCATCAGATACGCAGTATTTT.

The rearrangement links TRBV5-1 to TRBJ2-2; 11 nucleotides align to TRBD1. The V gene's germline CDR1 is SGHRS and CDR2 YFSETQ. Trimming at V came to 5 bases and at J to 3 bases, leaving 6 bases not matched to a gene. This CDR3 contains 16 residues. The CDR3 DNA follows: TGCGCCAGCAGTTTTTTGGGACAGGGGGACACCGGGGAGCTGTTTTTT. It specifies CASSFLGQGDTGELFF.

The CDR3 nucleotides are TGTGCCAGTACCCGGACAAGGGAAAATCAGCCCCAGCATTTT. Its translation: CASTRTRENQPQHF. The J gene is TRBJ1-5, the V gene TRBV19; TRBD1 is a possible D gene (5 bases). Trimming left V 7 bases short and J 4 bases short, with 14 bases between. The CDR3 is 14 residues long. Germline lookup yields CDR1 LNHDA and CDR2 SQIVND (reference sequence).

The rearrangement uses TRBV5-4 and TRBJ2-1; tentatively, D is TRBD2 (6 bases). V was trimmed by 0 bases and J by 9 bases, leaving 10 bases between them. The CDR3 is 13 residues long. Germline-derived CDR1 and CDR2 are SGHNT and YYREEE (reference sequence). The CDR3 sequence: CASSLAGGTEQFF. DNA of the CDR3: TGTGCCAGCAGCTTGGCCGGGGGTACTGAGCAGTTCTTC.

The CDR3, as DNA: TGTGCCATCTCCCGGACAGGGGTTCAGGTATCTGGCTACACCTTC. As protein: CAISRTGVQVSGYTF. The chain employs TRBV6-5 and TRBJ1-2, with 9 bases lining up with TRBD1. J was trimmed by 7 bases and V by 10 bases; bases with no gene match: 16. The CDR3 extends over 15 amino acids. In germline, CDR1 is MNHEY, CDR2 SVGAGI.

The chain joins TRBV30 to TRBJ2-7; D possibly corresponds to TRBD2 (5 bases). Germline V CDR1 and CDR2: GTSNPN, SVGIG (reference sequence). Trimming took 1 base from V and 9 from J, leaving 13 bases between them. The CDR3 covers 12 residues. CDR3 in DNA: TGTGCCTGGAGTGCCGCGGGCAACCGGCAGTACGTC. Protein product: CAWSAAGNRQYV.

The chain has TRBV7-9 and TRBJ2-3, with TRBD2 matching 8 bases. Looked up from germline, CDR1 is SEHNR and CDR2 is FQNEAQ (reference sequence). V trimming: 5 bases; J trimming: 5 bases; junction bases outside the gene matches: 3. The CDR3 extends over 13 amino acids. This CDR3 reads CASSLREGDTQYF. The CDR3 nucleotides read TGTGCCAGCAGCCTTCGGGAGGGAGATACGCAGTATTTT.

The V call is TRBV6-1, the J call TRBJ1-5, with D tentatively TRBD1 (5 bases). Germline V lookup: CDR1 MNHNS, CDR2 SASEGT. The CDR3 sequence is 11 residues long. The CDR3 nucleotides read TGTGCTGGGGGGAGCAATCAGCCCCAGCATTTT. Amino acids: CAGGSNQPQHF.

The chain has TRBV19 and TRBJ2-4; 7 bases line up with TRBD1. CDR1 and CDR2 from the germline V gene are LNHDA and SQIVND (reference sequence). V trimming: 7 bases; J trimming: 6 bases; junction bases outside the gene matches: 9. CDR3 length: 14 residues. CDR3 DNA sequence: TGTGCCAGTACCGCCAGGGGGTCGGCAAACATTCAGTACTTC. This translates into CASTARGSANIQYF.

V gene TRBV7-9 combines with J gene TRBJ2-7; 9 positions agree with TRBD1. Germline CDR1 SEHNR, CDR2 FQNEAQ (reference sequence). The CDR3 runs 16 residues. The V and J ends lost 3 bases and 7 bases, in that order; junction bases with no gene match: 13. The DNA for the CDR3 is TGTGCCAGCAGCTTGGGACAGGGACTATCTCGGGAAGAGCAGTACTTC. This gives the protein CASSLGQGLSREEQYF.

The chain is built from TRBV29-1 and TRBJ2-3; no reliable D call. Germline V lookup: CDR1 SQVTM, CDR2 ANQGSEA. There are 14 residues in the CDR3. Deletions cut 0 bases from V and 0 bases from J, with 7 bases between. CDR3 bases: TGCAGCGTTGAAGATCCCAATAGCACAGATACGCAGTATTTT. It translates to CSVEDPNSTDTQYF.

V usage is TRBV18 and J usage is TRBJ1-6, with 9 nucleotides matching TRBD1. CDR1 and CDR2 (germline): KGHSH, LQKENI. CDR3 length: 16 residues. With 3 bases clipped from V and 7 bases from J, the junction kept 7 bases outside the gene matches. The CDR3 sequence: CASSPSMTGGNSPLHF. CDR3 sequence (DNA): TGTGCCAGCTCACCTTCTATGACAGGGGGGAATTCACCCCTCCACTTT. The whole variable domain, remainder taken from reference TRBV18 and TRBJ1-6, is NAGVMQNPRHLVRRRGQEARLRCSPMKGHSHVYWYRQLPEEGLKFMVYLQKENIIDESGMPKERFSAEFPKEGPSILRIQQVVRGDSAAYFCASSPSMTGGNSPLHFGNGTRLTVT.

The chain joins TRBV7-9 to TRBJ1-1; 8 nucleotides align to TRBD1. CDR3 size: 12 residues. Germline V gene lookup returns CDR1 SEHNR and CDR2 FQNEAQ (reference sequence). V gave up 5 bases and J gave up 11 bases; unmatched junction bases: 7. This CDR3 is CASSDRGGEAFF. CDR3 DNA sequence: TGTGCCAGCAGCGACAGGGGTGGTGAGGCTTTCTTT.

This rearrangement joins TRBV20-1 to TRBJ2-1; D remains unclear. The CDR3 consists of 12 residues. From germline, CDR1 is DFQATT and CDR2 SNEGSKA (reference sequence). The ends were cut back, 3 bases at V and 9 bases at J, with 12 bases in the middle. The CDR3 loop is CSASLPPGEQFF. Here the CDR3 DNA reads TGCAGTGCTAGTCTTCCCCCAGGTGAGCAGTTCTTC.

This chain uses TRBV12-3 or TRBV12-4 with TRBJ2-5; unclear D gene. The CDR3 runs to 12 residues. Trimming shortened V by 6 bases and J by 5 bases, and 10 bases separated the two germline ends. The CDR3 DNA is TGTGCCAGCAGCTCTTCTTTTGAGACCCAGTACTTC. Translation: CASSSSFETQYF.

CDR3 amino acids: CASSIQGMNTEAFF. The CDR3 nucleotides read TGTGCCAGCAGTATCCAGGGTATGAACACTGAAGCTTTCTTT. The chain recombines TRBV6-5 with TRBJ1-1, with D perhaps TRBD1 (5 bases). Deletions cut 5 bases from V and 0 bases from J, with 10 bases between. The length of the CDR3 is 14 residues. Looked up from germline, CDR1 is MNHEY and CDR2 is SVGAGI.

This sequence joins TRBV11-2 and TRBJ2-1, with 10 bases that match TRBD1. J was trimmed by 5 bases and V by 1 base; bases with no gene match: 5. Per germline, CDR1 SGHAT and CDR2 FQNNGV. The CDR3 loop spans 16 amino acids. CDR3 sequence: CASSLVGTGVHNEQFF. In DNA, the CDR3 is TGTGCCAGCAGCTTAGTTGGGACAGGGGTCCACAATGAGCAGTTCTTC. Full variable domain (remainder filled in from reference TRBV11-2 and TRBJ2-1): EAGVAQSPRYKIIEKRQSVAFWCNPISGHATLYWYQQILGQGPKLLIQFQNNGVVDDSQLPKDRFSAERLKGVDSTLKIQPAKLEDSAVYLCASSLVGTGVHNEQFFGPGTRLTVL.

V is TRBV30 and J is TRBJ2-6; perhaps TRBD1 as D (6 bases). The germline V gene encodes CDR1 GTSNPN and CDR2 SVGIG (reference sequence). The CDR3 spans 13 residues. With 5 bases removed from V and 2 bases from J, the gap between germline ends came to 7 bases. The CDR3 region is CAWGQTGANVLTF. In nucleotides, the CDR3 is TGTGCCTGGGGACAGACTGGGGCCAACGTCCTGACTTTC.

The gene calls are TRBV6-1 and TRBJ2-7, with 7 bases matching TRBD2. This CDR3 region has 14 residues. V shed 3 bases, J shed 2 bases, and the junction held 4 bases outside the gene matches. Germline V CDR1 and CDR2: MNHNS, SASEGT. The CDR3 reads CASSDGGGAYEQYF. DNA of the CDR3: TGTGCCAGCAGTGACGGCGGGGGAGCCTACGAGCAGTACTTC.

V gene TRBV12-3 or TRBV12-4 combines with J gene TRBJ1-1; D is undetermined. The CDR3 covers 12 residues. V gave up 6 bases and J gave up 5 bases, with 10 bases separating them. The CDR3 loop reads CASSRWETEAFF. In DNA, the CDR3 is TGTGCCAGCAGCCGATGGGAGACTGAAGCTTTCTTT.

The rearrangement links TRBV5-1 to TRBJ2-2; TRBD1 agrees at 7 bases. Germline V lookup: CDR1 SGHRS, CDR2 YFSETQ. J was trimmed by 2 bases and V by 4 bases; bases with no gene match: 11. The CDR3 sequence is 17 residues long. This chain's CDR3 is CASSPSGTAINTGELFF. In nucleotides, the CDR3 is TGCGCCAGCAGCCCTTCTGGGACAGCCATAAACACCGGGGAGCTGTTTTTT.